The source of this T cell receptor (beta chain) is a study of OX40 agonist ivuxolimab in advanced cancers. Context from the whole study: Ivuxolimab was an agonistic, fully human IgG2 monoclonal antibody directed against OX40 (CD134), a costimulatory receptor. Intravenous ivuxolimab was administered to patients every 2 weeks at six dose levels: 0.01, 0.1, 0.3, 1.5, 3 and 10 mg/kg. Of the approximately 54 patients in dose escalation, some 20 had hepatocellular carcinoma, roughly 15 had melanoma, 9 had renal cell carcinoma and 9 had head and neck cancer. In the dose-escalation cohort, 70% to 85% of patients were male, and the mean age was roughly 60 years with a range of about 20 to 90. Patients were allowed to have had prior anti-PD-1, anti-PD-L1 or anti-CTLA-4 therapy, and roughly 40% of the dose-escalation patients had previously received checkpoint inhibitors. Three dose-escalation patients achieved partial responses, one with hepatocellular carcinoma and two with cutaneous melanoma. Peripheral TCRbeta sequencing aimed to test whether ivuxolimab altered TCR sequence diversity and caused clonal T-cell expansion. The paper reports the monotherapy dose-escalation portion (N of about 50 patients) of the phase I ivuxolimab trial. Here is what the overall study found, with its caveats: Low levels of normalized T-cell clonal expansion were also seen in some nonresponding patients. Clonal expansion of both CD4+ and CD8+ blood T cells was observed from baseline to week 6 at doses 0.1 to 3.0 mg/kg. After ivuxolimab, more expanded clones were found on average in CD8+ T cells than in CD4+ T cells. In the 0.1-3.0 mg/kg groups, partial responders were among the patients with the lowest normalized peripheral clonal expansion, particularly in CD8+ T cells. Which antigens the clonally expanded peripheral T cells were specific for was not determined.

CDR1 and CDR2 are drawn from the germline V gene: MNHEY, SVGAGI. V sheds 0 bases and J sheds 4 bases, leaving 10 bases between their ends. The cysteine opens and the phenylalanine closes a CDR3 of 15 amino acids. Solely the CDR3 DNA is kept, with 45 bases framed from the first base. Regarding this clone: It lacks a known antigen. Base-call qualities are not available, and no considerably larger clone is one nucleotide away.

Genomic DNA was isolated from the sorted cells so that the TCRbeta CDR3 region could be sequenced. TCRbeta CDR3 regions were sequenced using the immunoSEQ Assay. Entries here come from immuneACCESS through TCRdb and include only in-frame sequences with V and J called. Some clones fail to appear in such tables; in the studies checked, an unresolved V gene covers under half of the shortfall, and the cause of the remainder is unknown. This sample gives approximately 100,000 clones in total; just over 90% of them show up just once. The top ten clones comprise about 0.5% of the sample. Patients with a history of autoimmune disease or receiving systemic immunosuppression were excluded from the trial. Peripheral blood for TCR sequencing was drawn from every dose cohort at baseline, at cycle 4 day 1 and at cycle 7 day 1. The samples were drawn from a first-in-human, open-label, multicenter phase I dose-escalation trial of ivuxolimab. Adults with locally advanced or metastatic head and neck squamous cell, hepatocellular, melanoma or renal cell carcinoma were enrolled in the trial. Before TCR sequencing, CD4+ T cells and CD8+ T cells from peripheral blood were sorted into separate populations.

The source is an adult with an advanced solid tumor such as melanoma, head and neck, liver or kidney cancer. Sequenced here: CD4+ or CD8+ T cells sorted from blood, sampled in a trial of the OX40 agonist ivuxolimab. Here the chain combines TRBV6-5 and TRBJ1-5, with no reliable assignment of the D segment. The CDR3 region reads CASSYSVQTNQPQHF. The nucleotide sequence reads as follows: TGTGCCAGCAGTTACTCGGTACAGACAAATCAGCCCCAGCATTTT.